The TCR beta chain described here comes from a study of blood T cells in healthy people across ages. Trimming removed 2 bases at V and 5 bases at J, with 24 bases between. This CDR3 has 18 residues. Germline V gene sequence: CDR1 WSHSY, CDR2 SAAADI. Donation came from healthy Caucasian individuals in Russia who were aged about 6 to 95. PCR was performed a second time for about 7 to 12 cycles using a sample-barcoded 5' primer and a J-beta primer mix. Each cDNA was tagged by a template-switch adaptor containing 12 random nucleotides. TCRdb used MiXCR to reprocess the 5' RACE reads, holding one entry per CDR3 protein. The sample has under 1,100,000 distinct CDR3 sequences; 20% to 25% are singletons. The same data also went into a second study, on T cells of mothers and their children. That work states: TCR recombination output is shaped by thymic selection similarly in related and unrelated pairs. Overlap measured in related mother-child pairs was slightly, non-significantly higher than in unrelated pairs.

Sample: blood. V and J are TRBV10-2 and TRBJ1-2; TRBD1 is a possible D gene (6 bases). This TCR was recovered from a girl aged 2-10 years in good health. In DNA, the CDR3 is TGCGCCAGCAGTGAGCAGGGGCAAACCTCTCTTCCCGCTTATGGCTACACCTTC. As protein: CASSEQGQTSLPAYGYTF.